This T cell receptor beta chain was sequenced during a study of T cell changes during pregnancy in multiple sclerosis. This table comes from immunoSEQ multiplex PCR, and its TCRdb copy is limited to in-frame clones, with some not included. Here the sample spans some 30,000 clones, 89% being singletons. The receptor was isolated from a female donor with multiple sclerosis, enrolled in a pregnancy study. The input for sequencing was CD8+ T cells from peripheral blood mononuclear cells, taken in the second trimester of pregnancy.

CDR3 in amino acids: CATRGGDRGSYEQYF. For the CDR3, the DNA is TGTGCCACGCGGGGTGGGGACAGGGGATCCTACGAGCAGTACTTC. The rearrangement uses TRBV15 and TRBJ2-7; 10 bases are shared with TRBD1. V was clipped by 9 bases and J by 1 base; unmatched bases: 9. The CDR3 totals 15 residues. Germline CDR1 and CDR2: LNHNV and YYDKDF (reference sequence).